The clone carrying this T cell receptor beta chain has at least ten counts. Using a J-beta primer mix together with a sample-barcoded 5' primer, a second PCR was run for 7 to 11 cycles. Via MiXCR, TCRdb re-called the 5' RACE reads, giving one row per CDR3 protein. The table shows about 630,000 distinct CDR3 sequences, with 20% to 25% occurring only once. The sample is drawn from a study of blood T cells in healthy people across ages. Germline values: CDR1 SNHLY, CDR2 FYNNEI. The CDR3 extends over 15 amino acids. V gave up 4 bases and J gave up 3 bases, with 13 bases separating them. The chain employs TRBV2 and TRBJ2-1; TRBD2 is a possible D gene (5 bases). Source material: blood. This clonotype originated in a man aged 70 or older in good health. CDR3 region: CASSGGEGSYNEQFF. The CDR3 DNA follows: TGTGCCAGCAGTGGGGGAGAGGGCAGCTACAATGAGCAGTTCTTC.